This is a list of T cell receptor beta chains from one sample in a study of control samples from healthy donors and cancer patients. Sequenced by immunoSEQ multiplex PCR; TCRdb stores in-frame clones only, minus some. The top ten hold 1.1% to 1.5% of the sample, which has approximately 160,000 clones, approximately 94% seen once. The sample was blood. These receptors originate from a woman aged 18-30 years in good health. The CDR3 runs from the conserved cysteine through the conserved F or W. D genes are given only for firm matches. Some rows have no size entry. The others give once, few or many, or a class for an expanded clone.

CDR3,DNA,length,D,size,J,V
CASTPTGDIYGYTF,TGTGCCAGCACCCCTACCGGGGACATCTATGGCTACACCTTC,14,.,.,TRBJ1-2,TRBV25-1
CASSGGTPHQPQHF,TGTGCCAGCAGTGGTGGGACACCCCATCAGCCCCAGCATTTT,14,.,.,TRBJ1-5,TRBV6-4
CASSQPSGPKPNEQYF,TGTGCCAGCAGCCAGCCGTCGGGACCCAAACCTAACGAGCAGTACTTC,16,.,.,TRBJ2-7,TRBV3-1/TRBV3-2
CASSGTSVTDTQYF,TGTGCCAGCTCCGGGACTAGCGTAACAGATACGCAGTATTTT,14,TRBD2,.,TRBJ2-3,TRBV9
CAISARQAYEAFF,TGTGCCATCAGCGCTAGACAGGCCTATGAAGCTTTCTTT,13,.,.,TRBJ1-1,TRBV10-3
CASSQEGTEQYF,TGTGCCAGCAGCCAGGAGGGGACCGAGCAGTACTTC,12,.,.,TRBJ2-7,TRBV4-2
CASSPRPGNTIYF,TGTGCCAGCAGCCCCCGGCCTGGAAACACCATATATTTT,13,.,.,TRBJ1-3,TRBV9
CSALGRETQYF,TGCAGTGCGCTGGGTCGAGAGACCCAGTACTTC,11,.,once,TRBJ2-5,TRBV20-1
CASSLSGGVSYEQYF,TGTGCCAGCAGTCTCTCGGGGGGGGTTTCCTACGAGCAGTACTTC,15,TRBD2,.,TRBJ2-7,TRBV6-5
CARGDRAISGEKLFF,TGTGCCAGGGGGGACAGAGCTATCTCGGGGGAAAAACTGTTTTTT,15,TRBD1,.,TRBJ1-4,TRBV6-5
CASSFRGTAGTEAFF,TGTGCCAGCAGCTTCAGGGGGACAGCTGGGACTGAAGCTTTCTTT,15,TRBD1,once,TRBJ1-1,TRBV5-6
CASSFSADNEQFF,TGTGCCAGCAGTTTTTCAGCTGACAATGAGCAGTTCTTC,13,.,.,TRBJ2-1,TRBV28
CASSPADIPSYGYTF,TGTGCCAGCAGCCCCGCGGATATACCTTCTTATGGCTACACCTTC,15,.,.,TRBJ1-2,TRBV7-2
CASSYKEGAVNTQYF,TGTGCCAGCAGTTATAAGGAAGGGGCCGTGAATACGCAGTATTTT,15,.,.,TRBJ2-3,TRBV6-2/TRBV6-3
CASTREAEKLFF,TGTGCCAGCACCCGGGAGGCAGAAAAACTGTTTTTT,12,.,.,TRBJ1-4,TRBV2
CASSAPPGTGETGANVLTF,TGTGCCAGCAGTGCTCCTCCCGGGACAGGGGAGACTGGGGCCAACGTCCTGACTTTC,19,TRBD1,.,TRBJ2-6,TRBV6-2/TRBV6-3
CASSHRLAVGEQYF,TGTGCCAGCAGCCATAGACTAGCGGTCGGCGAGCAGTACTTC,14,TRBD2,.,TRBJ2-7,TRBV3-1/TRBV3-2
CASSEGTGPGNTEAFF,TGTGCCAGCAGCGAAGGGACAGGCCCTGGTAACACTGAAGCTTTCTTT,16,TRBD1,.,TRBJ1-1,TRBV7-9
CASTRSGVGNQPQHF,TGTGCCAGCACTCGATCTGGGGTCGGCAATCAGCCCCAGCATTTT,15,.,few,TRBJ1-5,TRBV6-6
CASSDIAGFNYNEQFF,TGTGCCAGTAGTGATATCGCGGGCTTCAACTACAATGAGCAGTTCTTC,16,.,.,TRBJ2-1,TRBV19
CASSQNQGARWGNIQYF,TGTGCCAGCAGCCAGAACCAGGGGGCGAGGTGGGGAAACATTCAGTACTTC,17,TRBD1,.,TRBJ2-4,TRBV7-6
CASSLSAGVNTIYF,TGTGCCAGCAGCTTATCTGCAGGGGTAAACACCATATATTTT,14,.,.,TRBJ1-3,TRBV7-8